This note documents a single TCR beta chain sequence. Its antigen is not known. Those patients picked for sequencing had displayed CD8+CD57+ cell expansion on flow cytometry. Every patient presented with severe acquired aplastic anemia. The data are from a study of CD8+CD57+ T cells in acquired aplastic anemia. Trimming cost V 3 bases and J 0 bases; bases outside gene matches: 2. The CDR3 runs 15 residues. Germline V gives CDR1 SGDLS, CDR2 YYNGEE. The template used for profiling TCR beta VDJ and CDR3 was genomic DNA. TCRdb ran MiXCR on the reads and lists one entry per CDR3 protein. The sample holds 260,000 or so distinct CDR3 sequences, 47% seen once. Study-wide findings and caveats: Fewer than 30 CD8+ CDR3 sequences were shared between patients and controls.

The sample was sorted CD4+, CD8+, or CD8+CD57+ T cells (not recorded which) from PBMCs. This sequence originates from a human donor with aplastic anemia. The chain links TRBV9 to TRBJ2-5; TRBD2 matches at 10 bases. This CDR3 is CASSETSGYQETQYF. CDR3 nucleotide sequence: TGTGCCAGCAGCGAGACTAGCGGGTACCAAGAGACCCAGTACTTC. The variable domain in full, with the rest retrieved from reference TRBV9 and TRBJ2-5, is DSGVTQTPKHLITATGQRVTLRCSPRSGDLSVYWYQQSLDQGLQFLIQYYNGEERAKGNILERFSAQQFPDLHSELNLSSLELGDSALYFCASSETSGYQETQYFGPGTRLLVL.